A single TCR beta chain is shown here with its context. Antigen specificity is unknown. This record comes from a study of cytomegalovirus exposure and HLA in healthy donors. J was trimmed by 6 bases and V by 3 bases; bases with no gene match: 8. CDR3 size: 15 residues. Germline CDR1 LNHNV, CDR2 YYDKDF (reference sequence). Study-wide findings and caveats: Rarity held for most TCR sequences, but there were some public TCRs that occurred in many donors.

60 Vbeta and 13 Jbeta primers were used in PCR. Generated by immunoSEQ multiplex PCR, the TCRdb table keeps only in-frame clones and is missing some. This sample has roughly 100,000 clones, with roughly four fifths found just once. The chain links TRBV15 to TRBJ2-3; 8 positions match TRBD1. The source is a man aged 25 to 40 in good health and CMV-seropositive. The sequenced material came from PBMCs. The CDR3 DNA follows: TGTGCCACCAGCAGCGATTCGGACAGGGCGGATACGCAGTATTTT. Amino acids: CATSSDSDRADTQYF.